A single sample gave rise to the 13 T cell receptor beta chains below, sequenced in a study of neurological immune-mediated disorders. TCRdb reanalysed the 5' RACE reads using MiXCR and keeps one entry per CDR3 protein. The sample consists of fewer than 80,000 distinct CDR3 sequences, 4.5% to 5.5% of them appearing once. The specimen was PBMCs. These receptors originate from a woman aged 50 to 60 with multiple sclerosis.

This clonotype was detected many times. The V and J genes are TRBV7-2 and TRBJ1-2; no clear D. This CDR3 comprises 11 residues. CDR1 and CDR2 (germline): SGHTA, FQGNSA. The V end was cut by 11 bases, the J end by 4 bases, with 11 bases between. CDR3 protein: CALGPSYGYTF. The CDR3 region has the DNA TGTGCCCTCGGCCCGAGCTATGGCTACACCTTC.

This sequence joins TRBV7-6 and TRBJ2-3; tentatively, D is TRBD1 or TRBD2 (6 bases each). CDR1 and CDR2 from the germline V gene are SGHVS and FNYEAQ. The CDR3 is 14 amino acids. V was clipped by 1 base and J by 2 bases, with 7 bases between them. The CDR3 spells CASSLGGATDTQYF. CDR3 nucleotides: TGTGCCAGCAGCTTAGGGGGGGCCACAGATACGCAGTATTTT.

This clonotype was recorded at least ten times. V is TRBV7-9 and J is TRBJ2-7; D is perhaps TRBD1 or TRBD2 (5 bases each). The CDR3 loop spans 16 amino acids. The ends were cut back, 6 bases at V and 1 base at J, with 19 bases in the middle. Germline CDR1 SEHNR, CDR2 FQNEAQ (reference sequence). The CDR3, as DNA: TGTGCCAGCAGTTCTGGACGGGACGGGCCGTCCTACGAGCAGTACTTC. Amino acids: CASSSGRDGPSYEQYF. The complete variable domain, with remaining parts taken from reference TRBV7-9 and TRBJ2-7, reads DTGVSQNPRHKITKRGQNVTFRCDPISEHNRLYWYRQTLGQGPEFLTYFQNEAQLEKSRLLSDRFSAERPKGSFSTLEIQRTEQGDSAMYLCASSSGRDGPSYEQYFGPGTRLTVT.

A few counts support this clonotype. V gene TRBV19 combines with J gene TRBJ1-6; possibly TRBD1 for D (6 bases). Per germline, CDR1 LNHDA and CDR2 SQIVND (reference sequence). V gave up 5 bases and J gave up 7 bases, with 12 bases separating them. The CDR3 totals 14 residues. In DNA form, the CDR3 reads TGTGCCAGTAGTCTCCAGACAGGAAATTCACCCCTCCACTTT. Translating it yields CASSLQTGNSPLHF.

The rearrangement links TRBV5-1 to TRBJ2-2; D possibly corresponds to TRBD2 (6 bases). The CDR3 has 18 amino acids. CDR1 and CDR2 from the germline V gene are SGHRS and YFSETQ. Trimming took 3 bases from V and 7 from J, leaving 25 bases between them. CDR3 in DNA: TGCGCCAGCAGCTCACCGAAACCAGGGATTAGCGGAGGCGGGGAGCTGTTTTTT. Translating gives CASSSPKPGISGGGELFF.

This clonotype was counted only a few times. The chain employs TRBV7-6 and TRBJ2-2; no reliable D call. In germline, CDR1 is SGHVS, CDR2 FNYEAQ. V shed 0 bases and J shed 2 bases, with 10 bases lying between them. This CDR3 region has 16 residues. This CDR3 reads CASSLATDTNTGELFF. DNA for the CDR3: TGTGCCAGCAGCTTAGCCACCGACACTAACACCGGGGAGCTGTTTTTT.

This clonotype has at least ten counts. The genes are TRBV29-1 and TRBJ2-3; 9 nucleotides line up with TRBD2. Germline values: CDR1 SQVTM, CDR2 ANQGSEA. V was clipped by 3 bases and J by 9 bases; unmatched bases: 7. There are 13 residues in the CDR3. In DNA form, the CDR3 reads TGCAGCGTTGATACGCGGGGGGGTCCCACGCAGTATTTT. This encodes CSVDTRGGPTQYF.

The chain joins TRBV12-5 to TRBJ2-1; 14 positions match TRBD2. The junction had 4 bases not matched to a gene; V was cut back by 6 bases and J by 6 bases. The CDR3 totals 15 residues. CDR1 is LGHNT and CDR2 is FRNRAP in the germline V gene. The CDR3 DNA follows: TGTGCTAGTGGCTCTGGGACTAGCGGGGGCAATGAGCAGTTCTTC. It specifies CASGSGTSGGNEQFF. Using reference TRBV12-5 and TRBJ2-1 for the parts outside the CDR3, the full variable domain is DARVTQTPRHKVTEMGQEVTMRCQPILGHNTVFWYRQTMMQGLELLAYFRNRAPLDDSGMPKDRFSAEMPDATLATLKIQPSEPRDSAVYFCASGSGTSGGNEQFFGPGTRLTVL.

This clonotype was picked up many times. The chain is built from TRBV5-1 and TRBJ1-1, with D uncertain. The V and J ends lost 3 bases and 3 bases respectively, with 9 bases between them. Germline CDR1 SGHRS, CDR2 YFSETQ. CDR3 size: 13 residues. The CDR3 loop is CASSYTRDTEAFF. The DNA of the CDR3 is TGCGCCAGCAGCTACACCCGGGACACTGAAGCTTTCTTT.

Notes on this clonotype: A much larger clone lies a single base off, so this may be a read error. The CDR3 does not end in the conserved phenylalanine or tryptophan, so this is likely a read error. This chain connects TRBV25-1 to TRBJ1-2; D remains unclear. Deletions cut 3 bases from V and 2 bases from J, with 7 bases between. The germline V gene has CDR1 MGHDK and CDR2 SYGVNS. There are 13 residues in the CDR3. CDR3 nucleotide sequence: TGTGCCAGCAGTGAGAGTTGGAACTATGGCTACACCATC. Translation: CASSESWNYGYTI.

This clonotype was seen at least ten times. V is TRBV7-2 and J is TRBJ1-1, with D maybe TRBD1 (5 bases). Looked up from germline, CDR1 is SGHTA and CDR2 is FQGNSA. The CDR3 spans 14 residues. Trimming took off 6 bases at V and 4 bases at J, with 15 bases between the two ends. CDR3 bases: TGTGCCAGCAGTTCGGACGGGGGAGGCACTGAAGCTTTCTTT. Amino acid sequence: CASSSDGGGTEAFF.

This clonotype was seen at least ten times. The CDR3 here is CSARVSQNYGYTF. For the CDR3, the DNA is TGCAGTGCTAGAGTGAGTCAGAACTATGGCTACACCTTC. The rearrangement links TRBV20-1 to TRBJ1-2; D is unresolved. V lost 1 base and J lost 2, with 8 bases in between. Germline V gene data show CDR1 as DFQATT and CDR2 as SNEGSKA (reference sequence). The CDR3 contains 13 residues.

This clonotype was observed at least ten times. Compared with germline, one end of the junction differs, possibly owing to a read error. The chain combines TRBV20-1 with TRBJ1-5; 7 bases match TRBD1. Germline V gene data show CDR1 as DFQATT and CDR2 as SNEGSKA (reference sequence). The CDR3 length is 13 residues. CDR3 sequence (DNA): TGCAGTGCTGGTAGGGGGCAAGGTCAGCCCCAGAATTTT. It is translated as CSAGRGQGQPQNF.